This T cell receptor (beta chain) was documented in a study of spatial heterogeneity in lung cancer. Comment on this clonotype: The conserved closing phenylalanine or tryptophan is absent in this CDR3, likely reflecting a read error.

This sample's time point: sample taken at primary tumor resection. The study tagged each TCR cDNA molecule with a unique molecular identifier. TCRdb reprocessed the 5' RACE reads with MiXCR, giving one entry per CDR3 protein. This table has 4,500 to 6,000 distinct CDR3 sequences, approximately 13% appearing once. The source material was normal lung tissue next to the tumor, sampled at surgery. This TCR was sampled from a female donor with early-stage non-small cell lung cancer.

CDR3: CASSPQATGRSYEQYY. The CDR3 DNA sequence: TGTGCCAGCAGCCCCCAAGCTACAGGTCGGTCCTACGAGCAGTACTAC. The V gene is TRBV7-9, the J gene TRBJ2-7; possibly TRBD1 for D (5 bases). V dropped 5 bases and J dropped 1 base, with 18 bases sitting between them. The CDR3 has 16 residues. Germline CDR1 SEHNR, CDR2 FQNEAQ (reference sequence).